Below, one TCR beta chain is given with its context. The data were produced by immunoSEQ multiplex PCR, yet TCRdb's version contains in-frame clones alone and is incomplete. The table has about 42,000 clones, 91% seen once; the top ten hold 1.5% to 2%. This sample was included in a study of T cell changes during pregnancy in multiple sclerosis. V was clipped by 2 bases and J by 5 bases, with 12 bases between them. Looked up from germline, CDR1 is MNHEY and CDR2 is SMNVEV (reference sequence). The CDR3 runs 15 residues. The chain links TRBV27 to TRBJ2-2; D possibly corresponds to TRBD2 (6 bases). The TCR was taken from a female donor in good health, enrolled as a control in a pregnancy study. This specimen was CD4+ T cells from peripheral blood mononuclear cells, taken after pregnancy. CDR3 bases: TGTGCCAGCAGTTTAAAGGCTAGCGTTACCGGGGAGCTGTTTTTT. Its protein product is CASSLKASVTGELFF.